Reported below is one T cell receptor (beta chain). Its antigen is not yet known. No much larger clone exists at a distance of one base, and base qualities are not known. The germline V gene encodes CDR1 LGHDT and CDR2 YNNKEL (reference sequence). The CDR3 sequence holds 17 residues, the cysteine and phenylalanine included. Here the CDR3 DNA is all that survives: 51 bases in frame from base 1. Trimming takes 1 base off V and 2 bases off J; junction bases not matched to a gene: 8. The data stem from a study of CD8 T cells in ankylosing spondylitis (dated by TCRdb to between 2016 and 2019). At the level of the whole study: The study set out to find disease-linked TCR variants by profiling T cell receptor beta repertoires in ankylosing spondylitis patients and healthy donors. The full study cohort comprised roughly 24 ankylosing spondylitis patients and approximately 100 healthy donors. Peripheral blood samples were taken, and synovial fluid was additionally collected from ankylosing spondylitis patients. Points the paper makes about the study in general: A TCR beta motif of eight highly homologous amino acid variants appeared characteristic of blood from ankylosing spondylitis patients. Some of the motif variants had been reported before in the synovial fluid and blood of reactive arthritis patients, a finding that suggests common disease-initiation mechanisms. The disease-linked clones were reported as significantly enriched in matched synovial fluid samples from ankylosing spondylitis patients. A CD8+ phenotype was shown by the disease-linked clones, which were found at relatively low frequencies in peripheral blood.

These reads were obtained on an Illumina HiSeq 2500. TCR beta libraries were prepared by quantitative 5'-RACE with molecular barcodes. The study's own analysis went as follows. Disease-linked TCR variants were identified with a new computational method built on a probabilistic model of VDJ rearrangement. TCRdb redid the processing of the public reads, applying fastp at Q25 and MiXCR, and retained in-frame beta chains. Entries are consolidated by CDR3 protein sequence, retaining the most common genes and DNA. TCRdb's processing, not the authors', yielded these V and J calls. The sample profile shows about 400,000 distinct CDR3 sequences; approximately 20% of them were found once. Around 13% of the sample comes from the top ten.

The sequencing input was blood, either unsorted or a sorted T cell fraction (not recorded which). The clonotype originates from a male donor with ankylosing spondylitis or in good health (not recorded which). The chain is assembled from TRBV3-1 and TRBJ2-5; a stretch of 9 junction bases matches TRBD2. Here is the DNA: TGTGCCAGCAGCCAAGTGGGGGCTAGCGGGGTACAAGAGACCCAGTACTTC. Its coded protein is CASSQVGASGVQETQYF.